These 28 T cell receptor beta chains were sequenced from one sample in a study of T and B cells in COVID-19 patients. Blood genomic DNA input for TRB amplification was 250-500 ng. BIOMED2 TRB-A/B primer pools were used in multiplex TRB PCR. TCRdb called the multiplex PCR reads again in MiXCR, with one record for every CDR3 protein. Of thousands of distinct CDR3 sequences listed, roughly 25% are singletons. Input material: blood. These receptor sequences come from a human donor with active COVID-19.

Within the sample, this clonotype is medium-sized. The CDR3 DNA reads TGTGCCACCAGCAAATTGGAGGGAGATAATGAGCAGTTCTTC. It specifies CATSKLEGDNEQFF. The chain couples TRBV15 to TRBJ2-1, with a weak D call TRBD2 (6 bases). The germline gives CDR1 LNHNV, CDR2 YYDKDF (reference sequence). This CDR3 comprises 14 residues. Trimming cost V 4 bases and J 7 bases, with 14 bases left between them.

V gene TRBV7-4 combines with J gene TRBJ1-5, with no clear D. Trimming took 0 bases from V and 5 from J, leaving 5 bases between them. The CDR3 loop spans 13 amino acids. Germline CDR1 is SGHVT and CDR2 is SQSDAQ. Written as DNA, the CDR3 is TGTGCCAGCAGCTTAGCGGCCCATCAGCCCCAGCATTTT. This translates into CASSLAAHQPQHF.

This clonotype is medium-sized (0.01 to 0.1%) by share. The chain couples TRBV19 to TRBJ2-3; the match to TRBD2 covers 9 bases. Per germline, CDR1 LNHDA and CDR2 SQIVND (reference sequence). The trim removed 5 bases at V and 3 bases at J, leaving 9 bases unmatched. This CDR3 region has 16 residues. The CDR3 protein is CASSRQRGADTDTQYF. The CDR3 nucleotides read TGTGCCAGTAGTCGACAGCGGGGGGCGGATACAGATACGCAGTATTTT.

With respect to this clonotype: One base away lies a much larger clone, so this may be a sequencing read error. This CDR3 is CASTPRDRGLSYGHTF. The CDR3 DNA reads as TGTGCCAGCACGCCACGGGACAGGGGACTCAGCTATGGCCACACCTTC. The chain couples TRBV6-2 or TRBV6-3 to TRBJ1-2, with TRBD1 matching over 10 bases. The CDR3 contains 16 residues. The germline V gene encodes CDR1 MNHEY and CDR2 SVGEGT.

This clonotype came up a few times. V gene TRBV18 combines with J gene TRBJ1-1; 9 bases line up with TRBD1. The CDR3 is made up of 13 amino acids. The V gene's germline CDR1 is KGHSH and CDR2 LQKENI. Trimming cost V 7 bases and J 8 bases; bases outside gene matches: 8. In DNA, the CDR3 is TGTGCCAGCTTAGGACAGGGGATTAAGGAAGCTTTCTTT. This translates into CASLGQGIKEAFF.

The rearrangement links TRBV10-3 to TRBJ1-4; D remains ambiguous. The CDR3 extends over 12 amino acids. Germline CDR1 reads ENHRY; CDR2 reads SYGVKD. Trimming took 3 bases from V and 14 from J, leaving 13 bases between them. The CDR3 reads CAISDLGGYLFF. The DNA of the CDR3 is TGTGCCATCAGTGATTTGGGAGGGTACCTGTTTTTT.

This clonotype was observed a few times. The chain employs TRBV14 and TRBJ2-7; a possible D gene is TRBD1 (5 bases). With 1 base removed from V and 10 bases from J, the gap between germline ends came to 14 bases. This CDR3 has 13 residues. CDR1 and CDR2 from the germline V gene are SGHDN and FVKESK. The CDR3 here is CASSQGQFLPQYF. As DNA, the CDR3 is TGTGCCAGCAGCCAAGGACAGTTCTTGCCACAGTACTTC.

By its share, this clonotype is medium-sized (0.01 to 0.1%). The gene calls are TRBV15 and TRBJ2-3, with 11 bases matching TRBD1. Germline CDR1 is LNHNV and CDR2 is YYDKDF (reference sequence). With 5 bases clipped from V and 4 bases from J, the junction kept 11 bases outside the gene matches. CDR3 length: 17 amino acids. The CDR3 region is CATSGTRDRGIADTQYF. The DNA for the CDR3 is TGTGCCACCAGCGGCACCCGGGACAGGGGGATCGCAGATACGCAGTATTTT.

The chain employs TRBV7-6 and TRBJ1-4; no clear D. The CDR3 has 12 residues. V lost 2 bases and J 8 bases, leaving 6 bases between the germline ends. The germline gives CDR1 SGHVS, CDR2 FNYEAQ. CDR3: CASSLRGEKLFF. Here the CDR3 DNA reads TGTGCCAGCAGCTTAAGAGGGGAAAAACTGTTTTTT.

In its sample, this clonotype is medium-sized. The chain employs TRBV29-1 and TRBJ2-5; D not resolved. Trimming removed 3 bases at V and 1 base at J, with 0 bases between. Germline-derived CDR1 and CDR2 are SQVTM and ANQGSEA. CDR3 length equals 10 residues. The CDR3 bases are TGCAGCGTTGACCAAGAGACCCAGTACTTC. Its translation is CSVDQETQYF.

CDR3 in amino acids: CASSLRDSNSPLHF. Written as DNA, the CDR3 is TGTGCCAGCAGCTTAAGGGACTCTAATTCACCCCTCCACTTT. The gene calls are TRBV7-2 and TRBJ1-6, with D possibly TRBD1 on 5 matching bases. Germline CDR1 reads SGHTA; CDR2 reads FQGNSA. Trimming removed 2 bases at V and 6 bases at J, with 8 bases between. The CDR3 contains 14 residues.

This clonotype was counted once. This chain links TRBV12-3 or TRBV12-4 with TRBJ1-1; no definite D call. Deletions cut 3 bases from V and 4 bases from J, with 6 bases between. CDR3 length: 12 residues. In DNA, the CDR3 is TGTGCCAGCAGTTTGGGTCCCACTGAAGCTTTCTTT. As protein: CASSLGPTEAFF.

This clonotype is large (0.1 to 1%) by share. The chain carries TRBV6-5 and TRBJ2-5; D is perhaps TRBD1 (6 bases). This CDR3 has 14 amino acids. V gave up 6 bases and J gave up 0 bases, with 11 bases separating them. From germline, CDR1 is MNHEY and CDR2 SVGAGI. The CDR3 DNA follows: TGTGCCAGCAGCTACACAGGGTACCAAGAGACCCAGTACTTC. Protein sequence: CASSYTGYQETQYF.

The gene calls are TRBV6-2 or TRBV6-3 and TRBJ2-1; 11 nucleotides agree with TRBD2. The CDR3 has 17 residues. The germline CDR1 and CDR2 sequences are MNHEY and SVGEGT. With 0 bases clipped from V and 3 bases from J, the junction kept 4 bases outside the gene matches. CDR3 region: CASSYSGTSGIYNEQFF. The CDR3 DNA reads TGTGCCAGCAGTTACTCGGGGACTAGCGGCATCTACAATGAGCAGTTCTTC.

In its sample, this clonotype was seen a few times. This sequence joins TRBV19 and TRBJ1-1; D not resolved. Germline V CDR1 and CDR2: LNHDA, SQIVND (reference sequence). This CDR3 region has 14 residues. The V end lost 0 bases, the J end lost 3 bases, and 8 bases lay between the germline ends. The CDR3 reads CASSIEHRDTEAFF. Here the CDR3 DNA reads TGTGCCAGTAGTATAGAGCACCGGGACACTGAAGCTTTCTTT.

The genes are TRBV29-1 and TRBJ1-2; D possibly corresponds to TRBD1 (6 bases). The CDR3 extends over 12 amino acids. The germline V gene encodes CDR1 SQVTM and CDR2 ANQGSEA. The ends were cut back, 4 bases at V and 0 bases at J, with 6 bases in the middle. The CDR3 bases are TGCAGCGTTGGACAGGCTAACTATGGCTACACCTTC. Translating gives CSVGQANYGYTF.

J is TRBJ2-6 and V is TRBV19; 9 nucleotides match TRBD2. The CDR3 consists of 17 residues. Germline V CDR1 and CDR2: LNHDA, SQIVND (reference sequence). Trimming removed 8 bases from V and 0 bases from J; junction bases left unmatched: 8. DNA for the CDR3: TGTGCCAGTGGGGAGGCGGGGGGGCTCTCTGGGGCCAACGTCCTGACTTTC. Protein product: CASGEAGGLSGANVLTF. Full variable domain (rest looked up from reference TRBV19 and TRBJ2-6): DGGITQSPKYLFRKEGQNVTLSCEQNLNHDAMYWYRQDPGQGLRLIYYSQIVNDFQKGDIAEGYSVSREKKESFPLTVTSAQKNPTAFYLCASGEAGGLSGANVLTFGAGSRLTVL.

The V call is TRBV6-2 or TRBV6-3, the J call TRBJ2-1, with 10 bases lining up with TRBD1. The CDR3 covers 15 residues. J was trimmed by 6 bases and V by 5 bases; bases with no gene match: 7. Germline-derived CDR1 and CDR2 are MNHEY and SVGEGT. CDR3 region: CASSHHRTGGNEQFF. CDR3 in DNA: TGTGCCAGCAGTCATCACCGGACAGGGGGCAATGAGCAGTTCTTC.

V usage is TRBV15 and J usage is TRBJ2-1, with 9 bases aligning to TRBD2. The CDR3 is 15 residues long. Losses at the gene ends were 0 bases for V and 4 bases for J; bases not matched to a gene: 1. CDR1 and CDR2 (germline): LNHNV, YYDKDF (reference sequence). Here the CDR3 reads CATSRDTSGYNEQFF. The CDR3 region has the DNA TGTGCCACCAGCAGAGATACTAGCGGGTACAATGAGCAGTTCTTC.

The rearrangement uses TRBV6-2 or TRBV6-3 and TRBJ1-5; D gene uncertain. The germline V gene encodes CDR1 MNHEY and CDR2 SVGEGT. Trimming removed 7 bases from V and 6 bases from J, with 16 bases in between. The CDR3 has 14 residues. This CDR3 reads CASTPLNRGQPQHF. Written as DNA, the CDR3 is TGTGCCAGCACCCCCCTGAACAGAGGTCAGCCCCAGCATTTT.

By its share, this clonotype is medium-sized. This CDR3 is CASTLTGDLYNEQFF. The CDR3 DNA reads TGTGCCAGCACCCTCACAGGGGACCTCTACAATGAGCAGTTCTTC. The rearrangement uses TRBV6-5 and TRBJ2-1; 7 bases fit TRBD1. With 7 bases clipped from V and 3 bases from J, the junction kept 9 bases outside the gene matches. The germline CDR1 and CDR2 sequences are MNHEY and SVGAGI. The CDR3 contains 15 residues.

The chain recombines TRBV20-1 with TRBJ2-3, with 7 bases matching TRBD1. CDR1 is DFQATT, CDR2 SNEGSKA, per germline (reference sequence). The ends lost 6 bases at V and 3 bases at J; junction bases unmatched: 9. This CDR3 contains 14 residues. The CDR3 region is CSALGTALTDTQYF. For the CDR3, the DNA is TGCAGTGCCCTCGGGACAGCCCTAACAGATACGCAGTATTTT.

CDR3 sequence: CASSGEVGQENTGELFF. The CDR3 coding sequence is TGTGCCAGCAGCGGAGAAGTGGGACAGGAGAACACCGGGGAGCTGTTTTTT. The J gene is TRBJ2-2, the V gene TRBV6-1; 8 bases fit TRBD1. The length of the CDR3 is 17 residues. V lost 6 bases to trimming and J lost 1 base; unmatched junction nucleotides: 10. CDR1 and CDR2 from the germline V gene are MNHNS and SASEGT.

Relative to its sample, this clonotype is medium-sized. The V gene is TRBV29-1, the J gene TRBJ2-1; 11 nucleotides align to TRBD2. V lost 7 bases and J lost 3; bases outside the gene matches: 5. This CDR3 has 14 residues. Looked up from germline, CDR1 is SQVTM and CDR2 is ANQGSEA. This CDR3 is CSAQTSGNYNEQFF. The CDR3 nucleotides are TGCAGCGCCCAGACTAGCGGGAACTACAATGAGCAGTTCTTC.

This clonotype is termed medium-sized (0.01 to 0.1%). This chain links TRBV19 with TRBJ2-1, with TRBD2 matching 16 bases. The V and J ends lost 4 bases and 6 bases, in that order; junction bases with no gene match: 15. Looked up from germline, CDR1 is LNHDA and CDR2 is SQIVND (reference sequence). CDR3 length: 20 amino acids. The CDR3 sequence: CASSNPTSGTSGRAGNEQFF. The CDR3 DNA follows: TGTGCCAGTAGTAACCCAACCTCCGGGACTAGCGGGAGGGCAGGCAATGAGCAGTTCTTC.

This clonotype was observed at least ten times. The chain couples TRBV6-5 to TRBJ1-1; D ambiguous. Germline V CDR1 and CDR2: MNHEY, SVGAGI. The CDR3 is made up of 15 amino acids. Trimming pared 0 bases from V and 0 bases from J, leaving 8 bases between. In DNA, the CDR3 is TGTGCCAGCAGTTACTCGAAAGGAGTGAACACTGAAGCTTTCTTT. Protein product: CASSYSKGVNTEAFF.

Comments on this clonotype: Sequence at one end of the junction differs from germline and may be a read error. V is TRBV5-6 and J is TRBJ2-7; 9 nucleotides match TRBD1. Germline V gene lookup returns CDR1 SGHDT and CDR2 YYEEEE. The CDR3 covers 16 residues. The CDR3 sequence: CASTRGTGLGFYGQYF. The CDR3 bases are TGTGCCAGCACCCGTGGGACAGGGCTGGGTTTTTACGGGCAGTACTTC.

CDR3 DNA: TGTGCCAGCAGTTCGATCGGGACCTCCGGCCAAGAGACCCAGTACTTC. Translating gives CASSSIGTSGQETQYF. J is TRBJ2-5 and V is TRBV28; D possibly uses TRBD1 or TRBD2 (5 bases each). Looked up from germline, CDR1 is MDHEN and CDR2 is SYDVKM. This CDR3 has 16 residues. V lost 4 bases and J lost 1, with 16 bases in between.